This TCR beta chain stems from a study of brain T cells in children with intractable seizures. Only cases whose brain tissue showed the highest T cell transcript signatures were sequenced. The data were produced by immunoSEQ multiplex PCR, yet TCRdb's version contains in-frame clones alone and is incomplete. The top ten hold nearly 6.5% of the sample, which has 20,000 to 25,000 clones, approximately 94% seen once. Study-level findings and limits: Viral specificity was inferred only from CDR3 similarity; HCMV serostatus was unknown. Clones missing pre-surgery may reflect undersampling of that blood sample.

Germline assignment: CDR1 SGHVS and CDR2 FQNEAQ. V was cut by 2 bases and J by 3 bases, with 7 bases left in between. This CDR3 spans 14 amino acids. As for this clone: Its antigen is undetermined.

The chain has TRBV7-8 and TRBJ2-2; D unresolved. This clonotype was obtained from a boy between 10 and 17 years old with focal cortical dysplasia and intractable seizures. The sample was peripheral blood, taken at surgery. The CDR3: CASSLPGYTGELFF. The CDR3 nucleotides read TGTGCCAGCAGCTTACCCGGGTACACCGGGGAGCTGTTTTTT.